Listed below are T cell receptor beta chains from one sample, sequenced in a study of T-cell reconstitution after alpha-beta-depleted transplantation in children. TCRdb re-analysed the PCR reads in MiXCR, keeping a single row per CDR3 protein. The sample records 550,000 to 800,000 distinct CDR3 sequences, around 14% being singletons. The sample in question was PBMCs, obtained before TCRalphabeta/CD19-depleted stem cell transplant. Every receptor here comes from a girl aged 2-10 years with congenital amegakaryocytic thrombocytopenia, due to receive a stem cell transplant. CDR3s include the opening cysteine and the closing phenylalanine or tryptophan. The D gene is left open where the match is weak. Only some rows state a clone size, as once, few, many or a class for expanded clones.

cdr3_aa cdr3_nt j_call d_call v_call clone_size
CASRDLIAAAYNEQFF TGTGCCAGCAGGGACCTTATAGCGGCTGCCTACAATGAGCAGTTCTTC TRBJ2-1 NA TRBV7-2 many
CASRAPRERGRSYNEQFF TGTGCCAGCAGGGCCCCTCGGGAGCGGGGGAGGTCCTACAATGAGCAGTTCTTC TRBJ2-1 TRBD2 TRBV28 few
CASSSKLAEGLDGAQYF TGTGCCAGCAGCTCAAAACTAGCGGAGGGTCTCGATGGCGCCCAGTACTTC TRBJ2-5 TRBD2 TRBV13 NA
CASSPTELAGGELFF TGTGCCAGCAGCCCCACAGAACTAGCGGGGGGGGAGCTGTTTTTT TRBJ2-2 TRBD2 TRBV3-1 NA
CASSLKTSGSYEQFF TGTGCCAGCAGTTTAAAAACTAGCGGGAGCTATGAGCAGTTCTTC TRBJ2-1 TRBD2 TRBV28 NA
CASSQLPLFYEQYF TGCGCCAGCAGCCAACTACCCCTCTTCTACGAGCAGTACTTC TRBJ2-7 NA TRBV4-1 few
CASSPMEGGVQETQYF TGTGCCAGCAGCCCGATGGAGGGAGGGGTCCAAGAGACCCAGTACTTC TRBJ2-5 TRBD2 TRBV14 NA
CSAWDTGDTGELFF TGCAGTGCCTGGGACACTGGAGACACCGGGGAGCTGTTTTTT TRBJ2-2 NA TRBV20-1 many
CAWRGETQYF TGTGCCTGGAGGGGGGAGACCCAGTACTTC TRBJ2-5 NA TRBV30 NA
CASSYSPGQGLNEQFF TGTGCCAGCAGTTACTCCCCGGGACAGGGACTCAATGAGCAGTTCTTC TRBJ2-1 TRBD1 TRBV6-2/TRBV6-3 NA
CASSLGVGRSEQYF TGCGCCAGCAGCTTGGGTGTGGGACGGAGCGAGCAGTACTTC TRBJ2-7 NA TRBV5-1 once
CASSFRRSTGELFF TGTGCCAGCAGCTTTAGACGTAGCACCGGGGAGCTGTTTTTT TRBJ2-2 NA TRBV7-2 many
CASSADTSSYEQYF TGTGCCAGCAGCGCGGACACCAGCTCCTACGAGCAGTACTTC TRBJ2-7 NA TRBV9 NA
CASSQDLSGGAMTDTQYF TGCGCCAGCAGCCAAGATCTGAGCGGCGGAGCTATGACAGATACGCAGTATTTT TRBJ2-3 NA TRBV4-1 few
CASSSAGTRETQYF TGTGCCAGCAGCAGCGCCGGGACAAGAGAGACCCAGTACTTC TRBJ2-5 NA TRBV7-9 NA
CASSLARGAADTQYF TGCGCCAGCAGCTTGGCCCGGGGGGCCGCAGATACGCAGTATTTT TRBJ2-3 NA TRBV5-1 few
CASSLGPAAYEQYF TGTGCCAGCAGTTTAGGCCCAGCTGCCTACGAGCAGTACTTC TRBJ2-7 NA TRBV12-3/TRBV12-4 many
CASSVTSGRISYNEQFF TGCGCCAGCAGCGTGACTAGCGGGAGGATCTCCTACAATGAGCAGTTCTTC TRBJ2-1 TRBD2 TRBV5-1 few
CSAPLPGARNEKLFF TGCAGTGCCCCCCTCCCGGGGGCCCGTAATGAAAAACTGTTTTTT TRBJ1-4 NA TRBV20-1 many
CSGQVQETQYF TGCAGTGGACAAGTCCAAGAGACCCAGTACTTC TRBJ2-5 NA TRBV20-1 NA
CASTNYVGGPGAEAFF TGTGCCAGCACCAACTACGTTGGGGGACCTGGCGCTGAAGCTTTCTTT TRBJ1-1 NA TRBV12-3/TRBV12-4 NA
CSATAIPNGYEQFF TGCAGTGCTACCGCGATACCGAACGGGTATGAGCAGTTCTTC TRBJ2-1 NA TRBV20-1 NA
CASSLRMLSPSGANVLTF TGTGCCAGCAGCTTACGAATGCTGTCCCCCTCTGGGGCCAACGTCCTGACTTTC TRBJ2-6 NA TRBV3-1 NA
CASSLGAGGRYEQFF TGTGCCAGCAGCTTAGGTGCGGGAGGGCGCTATGAGCAGTTCTTC TRBJ2-1 TRBD2 TRBV11-1 NA
CASSLDPSSYEQYF TGCGCCAGCAGCTTGGATCCTAGCTCCTACGAGCAGTACTTC TRBJ2-7 NA TRBV5-1 many
CASSSVTGRLGNQPQHF TGTGCCAGCAGTTCCGTGACAGGAAGGTTGGGCAATCAGCCCCAGCATTTT TRBJ1-5 NA TRBV6-5 many
CASGVRSWTGELFF TGTGCCAGCGGTGTTCGCTCCTGGACCGGGGAGCTGTTTTTT TRBJ2-2 NA TRBV25-1 NA
CASSPLTSAGERETQYF TGTGCCAGCAGCCCGCTGACCTCGGCGGGAGAAAGAGAGACCCAGTACTTC TRBJ2-5 TRBD2 TRBV28 few
CASSLLYGYTF TGTGCCAGCAGCCTACTCTACGGCTACACCTTC TRBJ1-2 NA TRBV7-9 many
CASSPFGGRAGYNEQFF TGTGCCAGCAGCCCTTTCGGTGGGAGGGCCGGCTACAATGAGCAGTTCTTC TRBJ2-1 TRBD2 TRBV5-6 few
CASSLTTSGSMGETQYF TGTGCCAGCAGTTTAACGACTAGCGGGAGCATGGGAGAGACCCAGTACTTC TRBJ2-5 TRBD2 TRBV28 NA
CSVDYADTQYF TGCAGCGTTGATTATGCAGATACGCAGTATTTT TRBJ2-3 NA TRBV29-1 NA
CASSPGTSGREETQYF TGTGCCAGCAGTCCCGGGACTAGCGGGAGGGAAGAGACCCAGTACTTC TRBJ2-5 TRBD2 TRBV28 NA
CASSPAWGDTQYF TGCGCCAGCAGCCCCGCGTGGGGGGATACGCAGTATTTT TRBJ2-3 NA TRBV5-1 many
CAISAGEREKLFF TGTGCCATCAGTGCCGGGGAGCGTGAAAAACTGTTTTTT TRBJ1-4 NA TRBV10-3 many
CSVRGTDTQYF TGCAGCGTTAGGGGAACAGATACGCAGTATTTT TRBJ2-3 NA TRBV29-1 many
CATSRRTGQRFGF TGTGCCACCAGCCGACGGACAGGGCAGAGATTCGGATTC TRBJ2-5 TRBD1 TRBV15 many
CSARRREAQHREQFF TGCAGTGCTAGGCGGAGGGAGGCCCAGCACAGAGAGCAGTTCTTC TRBJ2-1 NA TRBV20-1 NA
CSVESGYSGELFF TGCAGCGTTGAAAGCGGATATTCCGGGGAGCTGTTTTTT TRBJ2-2 NA TRBV29-1 few
CASSSRTRGGSYNEQFF TGTGCCAGCAGCTCACGGACCCGGGGGGGATCCTACAATGAGCAGTTCTTC TRBJ2-1 TRBD2 TRBV5-4 few
CASSHGTLLGDTQYF TGCGCCAGCAGCCACGGGACCCTCTTGGGAGATACGCAGTATTTT TRBJ2-3 NA TRBV5-1 many
CSGGDGAAYEQYF TGCAGCGGGGGGGACGGAGCAGCCTACGAGCAGTACTTC TRBJ2-7 NA TRBV29-1 few
CASSLGATAYEQYF TGTGCCAGCAGCTTAGGGGCGACCGCCTACGAGCAGTACTTC TRBJ2-7 NA TRBV7-9 few
CASSDRDYTDTQYF TGTGCCAGCAGCGACCGGGACTACACAGATACGCAGTATTTT TRBJ2-3 TRBD2 TRBV7-2 many
CASSPIQTRTAPYEQYF TGTGCCAGCAGCCCAATCCAGACTCGGACGGCACCCTACGAGCAGTACTTC TRBJ2-7 NA TRBV27 many
CASSLLDRGISDTQYF TGTGCCAGCAGTTTATTGGACAGGGGGATTTCAGATACGCAGTATTTT TRBJ2-3 TRBD1 TRBV28 NA
CSARKLAGVYNEQFF TGCAGTGCTAGAAAACTAGCGGGAGTTTACAATGAGCAGTTCTTC TRBJ2-1 TRBD2 TRBV20-1 many
CSARRGLTGKEDYGYTF TGCAGTGCTAGAAGGGGATTGACAGGTAAAGAGGACTATGGCTACACCTTC TRBJ1-2 NA TRBV20-1 few
CSAKGTMNTGELFF TGCAGTGCTAAGGGAACTATGAACACCGGGGAGCTGTTTTTT TRBJ2-2 NA TRBV20-1 many
CASSELLAVFGEQFF TGTGCCAGCAGTGAATTGTTAGCGGTGTTTGGTGAGCAGTTCTTC TRBJ2-1 NA TRBV2 NA
CASSYASSSTDTQYF TGTGCCAGCAGTTACGCTAGCTCTAGCACAGATACGCAGTATTTT TRBJ2-3 NA TRBV6-2/TRBV6-3 few
CASSSGTSAIVTDTQYF TGTGCCAGCAGTTCAGGGACTAGCGCGATCGTCACAGATACGCAGTATTTT TRBJ2-3 TRBD2 TRBV28 NA